A single sample is the source of the 5 T cell receptor beta chains below, sequenced in a study of blood T cells in healthy people across ages. It was with a sample-barcoded 5' primer and a J-beta primer mix that a second PCR of roughly 7 to 12 cycles was run. One entry per CDR3 protein, called by TCRdb with MiXCR from the 5' RACE reads. The table has roughly 1,500,000 distinct CDR3 sequences, roughly a third seen once. Sequencing input: blood. These receptors originate from a woman aged 30 to 39 in good health.

This clonotype was detected a few times. The chain combines TRBV7-6 with TRBJ2-7, with TRBD2 identical over 7 bases. In germline, CDR1 is SGHVS, CDR2 FNYEAQ. This CDR3 comprises 12 residues. V lost 5 bases to trimming and J lost 5 bases; unmatched junction nucleotides: 3. CDR3 in amino acids: CASSMTSNEQYF. CDR3 DNA sequence: TGTGCCAGCAGCATGACTAGCAACGAGCAGTACTTC.

The chain links TRBV27 to TRBJ2-1; D remains unclear. The CDR3 has 14 amino acids. Germline-derived CDR1 and CDR2 are MNHEY and SMNVEV (reference sequence). With 3 bases removed from V and 5 bases from J, the gap between germline ends came to 11 bases. The CDR3 DNA reads as TGTGCCAGCAGTTTGATCGTAGGTAACAATGAGCAGTTCTTC. Its translation is CASSLIVGNNEQFF.

The chain links TRBV3-1 to TRBJ2-1; the D gene is possibly TRBD1 (5 bases). V was clipped by 0 bases and J by 2 bases, with 8 bases between them. The CDR3 contains 15 residues. Germline CDR1 and CDR2: LGHDT and YNNKEL (reference sequence). CDR3 loop: CASSQDRATYNEQFF. CDR3 nucleotide sequence: TGTGCCAGCAGCCAAGACAGGGCCACCTACAATGAGCAGTTCTTC.

This clonotype appeared once. The chain couples TRBV6-5 to TRBJ2-7, with 8 positions matching TRBD2. Germline-derived CDR1 and CDR2 are MNHEY and SVGAGI. This CDR3 is 15 amino acids long. Trimming removed 5 bases from V and 2 bases from J; junction bases left unmatched: 8. DNA of the CDR3: TGTGCCAGCAGTCCGGGGGGGGACTCCACCTACGAGCAGTACTTC. Translation: CASSPGGDSTYEQYF.

Only one count was recorded for this clonotype. V and J are TRBV4-2 and TRBJ2-1; the D gene is possibly TRBD2 (6 bases). The CDR3 is made up of 17 amino acids. The V gene's germline CDR1 is LGHNA and CDR2 YNFKEQ. With 1 base removed from V and 0 bases from J, the gap between germline ends came to 13 bases. The DNA for the CDR3 is TGTGCCAGCAGCCAAGCTGCGCGGGGAGACTCCTACAATGAGCAGTTCTTC. This gives the protein CASSQAARGDSYNEQFF.